This entry lists 13 T cell receptor beta chains sequenced from one sample in a study of CD8 T cells in ankylosing spondylitis. TCRdb called the 5' RACE reads again in MiXCR, with one record for every CDR3 protein. The table has some 240,000 distinct CDR3 sequences, 15% to 20% seen once. The sequenced sample consisted of blood, either unsorted or a sorted T cell fraction (not recorded which). The source of these receptors is a male donor with ankylosing spondylitis or in good health (not recorded which).

This clonotype was detected only once. The chain is built from TRBV5-1 and TRBJ2-7, with TRBD2 as a possible D gene (5 bases). Trimming shortened V by 0 bases and J by 3 bases, and 13 bases separated the two germline ends. Germline V gives CDR1 SGHRS, CDR2 YFSETQ. The CDR3 is made up of 15 amino acids. Here the CDR3 DNA reads TGCGCCAGCAGCTTGGGGCAGGCGGGCGGCTACGAGCAGTACTTC. This sequence encodes CASSLGQAGGYEQYF.

This clonotype was observed a few times. The chain carries TRBV6-2 or TRBV6-3 and TRBJ1-6; possibly TRBD1 for D (5 bases). The CDR3 spans 14 residues. The V end was cut by 7 bases, the J end by 8 bases, with 15 bases between. Germline V gene lookup returns CDR1 MNHEY and CDR2 SVGEGT. The CDR3, as DNA: TGTGCCAGCACTCCCGGGACGGAACATTCACCCCTCCACTTT. The encoded protein is CASTPGTEHSPLHF.

This clonotype has more than one count but fewer than ten. This rearrangement joins TRBV6-4 to TRBJ1-1; D is ambiguous. V lost 4 bases and J 3 bases, leaving 12 bases between the germline ends. The germline gives CDR1 MRHNA, CDR2 SNTAGT. There are 14 residues in the CDR3. CDR3 in amino acids: CASSVSLGDTEAFF. The CDR3 nucleotides are TGTGCCAGCAGTGTGAGCTTGGGTGACACTGAAGCTTTCTTT.

The chain recombines TRBV7-8 with TRBJ2-5, with TRBD2 identical over 10 bases. V was clipped by 2 bases and J by 5 bases; unmatched bases: 5. Germline V gene lookup returns CDR1 SGHVS and CDR2 FQNEAQ. The length of the CDR3 is 15 residues. The CDR3 region is CASSLYLAGEETQYF. In DNA, the CDR3 is TGTGCCAGCAGCTTATACCTAGCGGGAGAGGAGACCCAGTACTTC.

This clonotype has more than one count but fewer than ten. This chain connects TRBV29-1 to TRBJ1-4; TRBD1 might be the D (5 bases). Trimming took 5 bases from V and 6 from J, leaving 16 bases between them. In germline, CDR1 is SQVTM, CDR2 ANQGSEA. The CDR3 contains 14 residues. CDR3 DNA: TGCAGCGTTACGGAGGCCGGGGGTTATGAAAAACTGTTTTTT. Protein: CSVTEAGGYEKLFF.

This clonotype was detected a few times. V usage is TRBV5-5 and J usage is TRBJ2-2; TRBD2 agrees at 10 bases. The junction had 6 bases not matched to a gene; V was cut back by 0 bases and J by 7 bases. Per germline, CDR1 SGHKS and CDR2 YYEKEE (reference sequence). The CDR3 contains 16 residues. CDR3 in amino acids: CASSLELAGVGGELFF. In nucleotides, the CDR3 is TGTGCCAGCAGCTTGGAGCTAGCGGGAGTGGGCGGGGAGCTGTTTTTT.

This clonotype has a count of ten or more. The chain is built from TRBV12-3 or TRBV12-4 and TRBJ2-2; D may be TRBD1 (5 bases). This CDR3 is 12 amino acids long. V gave up 6 bases and J gave up 5 bases, with 7 bases separating them. As DNA, the CDR3 is TGTGCCAGCAGAAAGGGGACCGGGGAGCTGTTTTTT. Protein product: CASRKGTGELFF.

This clonotype showed up just a few times. V gene TRBV29-1 combines with J gene TRBJ1-1; D remains unclear. Germline V gene data show CDR1 as SQVTM and CDR2 as ANQGSEA. The CDR3 is made up of 14 amino acids. The V end was cut by 1 base, the J end by 5 bases, with 14 bases between. In DNA form, the CDR3 reads TGCAGCGTTGAAGGGGCACCAGTAGGGACTGAAGCTTTCTTT. This gives the protein CSVEGAPVGTEAFF. The entire variable domain, with the rest obtained from reference TRBV29-1 and TRBJ1-1, is as follows: SAVISQKPSRDICQRGTSLTIQCQVDSQVTMMFWYRQQPGQSLTLIATANQGSEATYESGFVIDKFPISRPNLTFSTLTVSNMSPEDSSIYLCSVEGAPVGTEAFFGQGTRLTVV.

This chain connects TRBV29-1 to TRBJ2-1; 10 bases agree with TRBD2. V gave up 3 bases and J gave up 7 bases; unmatched junction bases: 6. CDR3 length: 14 amino acids. Germline V lookup: CDR1 SQVTM, CDR2 ANQGSEA. Here the CDR3 DNA reads TGCAGCGTTGAGTCTAGCGGGAGATGGAATGAGCAGTTCTTC. This sequence encodes CSVESSGRWNEQFF.

The J gene is TRBJ2-7, the V gene TRBV4-3; TRBD1 might be the D (6 bases). The CDR3 length is 14 residues. V lost 1 base and J 5 bases, leaving 12 bases between the germline ends. Looked up from germline, CDR1 is LGHNA and CDR2 is YSLEER. This CDR3 is CASSQASQGHEQYF. The DNA for the CDR3 is TGCGCCAGCAGCCAAGCGTCACAGGGTCACGAGCAGTACTTC.

CDR3 sequence reads: CASSYTVFEETQYF. The CDR3 nucleotides read TGTGCCAGCAGCTACACAGTATTCGAAGAGACCCAGTACTTC. The chain is built from TRBV12-3 or TRBV12-4 and TRBJ2-5; no clear D gene. V lost 6 bases to trimming and J lost 3 bases, with 14 bases between them. CDR3 length: 14 residues.

The chain carries TRBV29-1 and TRBJ2-1; 8 bases align to TRBD1. The V and J ends lost 4 bases and 4 bases, in that order; junction bases with no gene match: 6. From germline, CDR1 is SQVTM and CDR2 ANQGSEA. This CDR3 is 14 amino acids long. The CDR3 bases are TGCAGCGTTGCGGACAGGGTGGATTACAATGAGCAGTTCTTC. This gives the protein CSVADRVDYNEQFF.

This clonotype was found many times. This chain uses TRBV12-3 or TRBV12-4 with TRBJ2-3; a weak D match, TRBD2 (5 bases). Between the trimmed V and J ends, which lost 3 bases and 0 bases, there was a span of 7 bases. There are 14 residues in the CDR3. CDR3 bases: TGTGCCAGCAGTTTTTGGACTAGCACAGATACGCAGTATTTT. This codes for CASSFWTSTDTQYF.